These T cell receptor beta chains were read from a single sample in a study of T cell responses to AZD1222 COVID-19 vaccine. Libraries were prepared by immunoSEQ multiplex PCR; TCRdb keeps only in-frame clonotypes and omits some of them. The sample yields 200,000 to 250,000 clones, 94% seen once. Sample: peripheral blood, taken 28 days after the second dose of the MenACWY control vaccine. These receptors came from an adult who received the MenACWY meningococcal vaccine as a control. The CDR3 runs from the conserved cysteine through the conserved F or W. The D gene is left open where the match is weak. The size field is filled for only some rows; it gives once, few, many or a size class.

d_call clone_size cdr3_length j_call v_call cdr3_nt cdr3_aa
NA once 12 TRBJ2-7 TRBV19 TGTGCCAGAAGAACCAACAGGAAGAGACAGTACTTC CARRTNRKRQYF
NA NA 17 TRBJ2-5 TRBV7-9 TGTGCCAGCAGCTTATGGGGTCTAGCAGATCTTCTGGAGACCCAGTACTTC CASSLWGLADLLETQYF
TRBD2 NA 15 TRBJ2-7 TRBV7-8 TGTGCCAGCAGATCTAGCGGGAGGTCCCATTACGAGCAGTACTTC CASRSSGRSHYEQYF
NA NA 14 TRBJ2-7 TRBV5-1 TGCGCCAGCAGCCAAGCGGGTGTCATCTACGAGCAGTACTTC CASSQAGVIYEQYF
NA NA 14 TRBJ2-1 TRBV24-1 TGTGCCACCAGTGACTATGACAGCTACAATGAGCAGTTCTTC CATSDYDSYNEQFF
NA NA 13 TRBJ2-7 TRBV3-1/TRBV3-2 TGTGCCAGCAGCCAAGATATCACCTACGAGCAGTACTTC CASSQDITYEQYF
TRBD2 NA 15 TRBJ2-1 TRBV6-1 TGTGCCAGCAGTGAGGGAACAGCGGGGGGCCTTGAGCAGTTCTTC CASSEGTAGGLEQFF
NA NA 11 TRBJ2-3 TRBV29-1 TGCAGTGACCGCCGCACAGATACGCAGTATTTT CSDRRTDTQYF
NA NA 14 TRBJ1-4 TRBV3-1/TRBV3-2 TGTGCCAGCAGCCTCCCCTTGGAAAATGAAAAACTGTTTTTT CASSLPLENEKLFF
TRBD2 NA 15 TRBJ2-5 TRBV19 TGTGCCAGTAGTCCCCTAGCGGGAATCCAAGAGACCCAGTACTTC CASSPLAGIQETQYF
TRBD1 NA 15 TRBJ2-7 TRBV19 TGTGCCAGTAGGACAGGGGACAGCGGATCCTACGAGCAGTACTTC CASRTGDSGSYEQYF
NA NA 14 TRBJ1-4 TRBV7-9 TGTGCCAGCGGACCTCCGGGCTCGGGTGAAAAACTGTTTTTT CASGPPGSGEKLFF
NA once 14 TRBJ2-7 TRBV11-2 TGTGCCAGCAGCTTAGGGAGCGCTGGTTGGGAGCAGTACTTC CASSLGSAGWEQYF
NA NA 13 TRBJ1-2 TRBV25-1 TGTGCCAGCAAAATGGCGGGTTCGTATGGCTACACCTTC CASKMAGSYGYTF
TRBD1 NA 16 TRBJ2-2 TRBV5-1 TGCGCCAGCAGCTTGGTTGGACAGGGGGCGACCGGGGAGCTGTTTTTT CASSLVGQGATGELFF
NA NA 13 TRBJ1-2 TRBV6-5 TGTGCCAGCAGTTACGAAGGGAACTATGGCTACACCTTC CASSYEGNYGYTF
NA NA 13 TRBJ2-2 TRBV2 TGTGCCAGCAGTGAAGGGGGGACCGGGGAGCTGTTTTTT CASSEGGTGELFF
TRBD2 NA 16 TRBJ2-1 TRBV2 TGTGCCAGCAGTCCGACTAGCGGGAGGGCCGTCAATGAGCAGTTCTTC CASSPTSGRAVNEQFF
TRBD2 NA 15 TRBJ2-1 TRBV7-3 TGTGCCAGCAGCCCCAGCGGGAGTTGGGGCAATGAGCAGTTCTTC CASSPSGSWGNEQFF
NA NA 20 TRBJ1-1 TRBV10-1 TGCGCCAGGGTCCTGAACCTACAGGGACCCTTCCGATATCAGAACACTGAAGCTTTCTTT CARVLNLQGPFRYQNTEAFF
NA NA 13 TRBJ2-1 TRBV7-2 TGTGCCAGCAGCAGGGCCGACAACAATGAGCAGTTCTTC CASSRADNNEQFF
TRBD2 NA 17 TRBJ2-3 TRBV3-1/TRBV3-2 TGTGCCAGCAGCCCCCAGTCGGGCGGGAGGGCCGCAGATACGCAGTATTTT CASSPQSGGRAADTQYF
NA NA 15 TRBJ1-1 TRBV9 TGTGCCAGCAGCGTAGTAGCAGGGTTGAACACTGAAGCTTTCTTT CASSVVAGLNTEAFF
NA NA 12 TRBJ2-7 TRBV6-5 TGTGCCAGCAGTAACACTCCGGGCGAGCAGTACTTC CASSNTPGEQYF
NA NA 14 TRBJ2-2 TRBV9 TGTGCCAGCAGCGTAGCTGGAAACACCGGGGAGCTGTTTTTT CASSVAGNTGELFF
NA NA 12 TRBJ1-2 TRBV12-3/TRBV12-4 TGTGCCAGCAGTTTCAGTGGAGGTGGCTACACCTTC CASSFSGGGYTF
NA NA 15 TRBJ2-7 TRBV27 TGTGCCAGCAGCCCAGCCGGTCTCGTAAATTTGGAGCAGTACTTC CASSPAGLVNLEQYF
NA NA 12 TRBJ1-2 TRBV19 TGTGCCAGTAGGGACCTCTTATATGGCTACACCTTC CASRDLLYGYTF